The 9 T cell receptor beta chains given below trace back to one sample, sequenced in a study of shared clonotypes between healthy human individuals. The assay was immunoSEQ multiplex PCR, and TCRdb's table has in-frame clones only and misses some. The sample lists under 1,900,000 clones, 97% to 99% occurring once. Sequencing was carried out using naive CD4+ T cells sorted from blood. Specified subset: CD45RA+ positively selected. The receptor set was obtained from a man aged 25 to 40 in good health.

This chain uses TRBV18 with TRBJ2-7, with D perhaps TRBD1 (6 bases). The CDR3 covers 14 residues. V was cut by 2 bases and J by 5 bases, with 13 bases left in between. CDR1 KGHSH and CDR2 LQKENI come from the germline V gene. CDR3: CASSPGVQGHEQYF. In DNA, the CDR3 is TGTGCCAGCTCACCAGGGGTACAGGGCCACGAGCAGTACTTC.

The chain joins TRBV10-1 to TRBJ2-2, with TRBD1 matching 8 bases. CDR1 is WNHNN and CDR2 is SYGVQD in the germline V gene (reference sequence). V gave up 10 bases and J gave up 8 bases; unmatched junction bases: 12. The CDR3 runs to 14 residues. The CDR3 sequence: CAIPPTGASGELFF. The CDR3 coding sequence is TGCGCCATTCCACCGACAGGGGCATCTGGGGAGCTGTTTTTT.

J is TRBJ2-2 and V is TRBV5-1; 9 positions agree with TRBD1. The V gene's germline CDR1 is SGHRS and CDR2 YFSETQ. This CDR3 has 18 amino acids. The V gene end was trimmed by 0 bases and the J gene end by 4 bases; junction bases not matched to a gene: 10. CDR3 sequence reads: CASSLDRDRVSSTGELFF. CDR3 nucleotides: TGCGCCAGCAGCTTGGACCGGGACAGGGTTTCGAGCACCGGGGAGCTGTTTTTT.

Points on this clone: In the same sample, other DNA sequences code for this CDR3. The chain recombines TRBV25-1 with TRBJ1-2; D not resolved. CDR3 length: 13 residues. The V end was cut by 2 bases, the J end by 2 bases, with 6 bases between. Germline V gene sequence: CDR1 MGHDK, CDR2 SYGVNS. This chain's CDR3 is CASSETNNYGYTF. The CDR3 DNA is TGTGCCAGCAGTGAAACCAACAACTATGGCTACACCTTC.

This chain joins TRBV29-1 and TRBJ2-3, with D possibly TRBD1 on 5 matching bases. V was clipped by 2 bases and J by 3 bases, with 12 bases between them. Germline CDR1 SQVTM, CDR2 ANQGSEA. This CDR3 contains 14 residues. The CDR3 loop reads CSVETGSSTDTQYF. The CDR3 DNA is TGCAGCGTTGAAACAGGTAGTAGTACAGATACGCAGTATTTT.

This sequence joins TRBV10-3 and TRBJ2-7, with D perhaps matching TRBD1 (6 bases). Trimming pared 5 bases from V and 2 bases from J, leaving 13 bases between. CDR1 is ENHRY, CDR2 SYGVKD, per germline. CDR3 size: 14 residues. The CDR3 DNA is TGTGCCATCAGTACGACAGGCAGTGCCTACGAGCAGTACTTC. Residues: CAISTTGSAYEQYF.

The chain carries TRBV6-4 and TRBJ2-7, with 7 nucleotides matching TRBD1. The CDR3 runs 15 residues. With V trimmed by 4 bases and J by 3 bases, 9 bases remained unmatched. Germline-derived CDR1 and CDR2 are MRHNA and SNTAGT. The CDR3 DNA reads TGTGCCAGCAGTGTTCTCGGACAGGAAATCTACGAGCAGTACTTC. Encoded protein: CASSVLGQEIYEQYF.

The rearrangement links TRBV9 to TRBJ2-1, with a weak D call TRBD2 (5 bases). CDR1 is SGDLS, CDR2 YYNGEE, per germline. The germline V and J ends were trimmed by 0 bases and 5 bases, with 12 bases remaining between them. The CDR3 loop spans 15 amino acids. CDR3 coding DNA: TGTGCCAGCAGCGTAGCTCGAACTAGACACAATGAGCAGTTCTTC. Translating gives CASSVARTRHNEQFF.

About this clone itself: In the same sample, other DNA sequences code for this CDR3. The gene calls are TRBV28 and TRBJ2-7; D may correspond to TRBD1 or TRBD2 (5 bases each). This CDR3 has 14 amino acids. Deletions cut 5 bases from V and 3 bases from J, with 14 bases between. Germline V gene sequence: CDR1 MDHEN, CDR2 SYDVKM. The DNA for the CDR3 is TGTGCCAGCAGTCTCCCGGGACGTAGCTACGAGCAGTACTTC. Protein sequence: CASSLPGRSYEQYF.